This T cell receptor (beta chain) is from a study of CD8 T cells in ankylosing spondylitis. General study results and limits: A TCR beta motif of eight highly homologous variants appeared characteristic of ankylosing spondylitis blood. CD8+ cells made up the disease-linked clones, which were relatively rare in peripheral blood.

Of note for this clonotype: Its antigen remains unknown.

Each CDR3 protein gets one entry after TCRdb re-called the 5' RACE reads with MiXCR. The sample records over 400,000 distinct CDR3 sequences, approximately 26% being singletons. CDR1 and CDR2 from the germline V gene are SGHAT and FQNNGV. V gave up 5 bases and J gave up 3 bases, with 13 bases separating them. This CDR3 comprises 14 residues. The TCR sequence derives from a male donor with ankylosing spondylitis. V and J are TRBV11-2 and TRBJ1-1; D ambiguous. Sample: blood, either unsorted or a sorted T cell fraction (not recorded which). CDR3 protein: CASSPLGEDTEAFF. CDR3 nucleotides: TGTGCCAGCAGCCCGCTGGGAGAGGACACTGAAGCTTTCTTT. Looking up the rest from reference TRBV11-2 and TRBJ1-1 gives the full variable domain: EAGVAQSPRYKIIEKRQSVAFWCNPISGHATLYWYQQILGQGPKLLIQFQNNGVVDDSQLPKDRFSAERLKGVDSTLKIQPAKLEDSAVYLCASSPLGEDTEAFFGQGTRLTVV.